The sequence of this T cell receptor beta chain was determined in a study of human T cells and chemical hapten exposure. TCRdb reprocessed the RACE reads via MiXCR and lists one record per CDR3 protein. The sample comprises about 260,000 distinct CDR3 sequences, over 8% of which are singletons, and over 2% rests with the top ten. As for this clonotype: Its antigen remains unidentified.

This CDR3 has 13 residues. The V and J ends lost 5 bases and 6 bases respectively, with 13 bases between them. The germline gives CDR1 SEHNR, CDR2 FQNEAQ (reference sequence). Regarding the study as a whole: It should be noted that donors had alopecia, so their immune response may differ from healthy people's.

Regarding time point: pre-sensitization, week 0. The treatment: therapeutic diphenylcyclopropenone sensitization with weekly scalp DPC. The J gene is TRBJ1-1, the V gene TRBV7-9, with D uncertain. The TCR comes from a woman between 40 and 55 years old with alopecia areata. Some clones in this sample may be carry-over from other donors' samples. This specimen consisted of whole blood, obtained in connection with sensitization to the hapten diphenylcyclopropenone (DPC). The CDR3 region has the DNA TGTGCCAGCAGCCGACGTGGCAGTTCTGAAGCTTTCTTT. Its protein product is CASSRRGSSEAFF.